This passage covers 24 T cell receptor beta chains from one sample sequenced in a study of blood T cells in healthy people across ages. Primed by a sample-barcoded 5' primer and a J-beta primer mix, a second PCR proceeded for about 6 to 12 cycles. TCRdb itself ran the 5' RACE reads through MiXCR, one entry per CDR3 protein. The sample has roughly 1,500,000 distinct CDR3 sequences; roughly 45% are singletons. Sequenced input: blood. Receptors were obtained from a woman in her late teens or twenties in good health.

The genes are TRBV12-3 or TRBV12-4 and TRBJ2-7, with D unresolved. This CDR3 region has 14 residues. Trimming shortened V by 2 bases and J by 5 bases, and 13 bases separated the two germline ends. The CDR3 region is CASSLKGSVHEQYF. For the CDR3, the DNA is TGTGCCAGCAGTTTAAAGGGCTCGGTACACGAGCAGTACTTC.

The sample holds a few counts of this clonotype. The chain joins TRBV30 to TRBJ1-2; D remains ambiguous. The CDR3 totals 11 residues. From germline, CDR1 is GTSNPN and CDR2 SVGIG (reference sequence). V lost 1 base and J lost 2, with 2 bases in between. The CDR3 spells CAWSANYGYTF. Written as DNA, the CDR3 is TGTGCCTGGAGTGCCAACTATGGCTACACCTTC.

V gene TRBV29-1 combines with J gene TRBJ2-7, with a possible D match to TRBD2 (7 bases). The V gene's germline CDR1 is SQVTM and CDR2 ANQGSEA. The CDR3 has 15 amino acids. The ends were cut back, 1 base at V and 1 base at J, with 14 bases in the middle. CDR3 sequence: CSVEGEGVGSYEQYF. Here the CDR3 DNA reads TGCAGCGTTGAAGGGGAGGGGGTTGGATCCTACGAGCAGTACTTC.

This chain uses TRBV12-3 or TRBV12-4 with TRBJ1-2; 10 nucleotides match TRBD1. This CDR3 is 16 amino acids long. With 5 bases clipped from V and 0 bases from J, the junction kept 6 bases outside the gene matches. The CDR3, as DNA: TGTGCCAGCAGTCCGGACAGGGGGAGGGCTAACTATGGCTACACCTTC. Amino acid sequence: CASSPDRGRANYGYTF.

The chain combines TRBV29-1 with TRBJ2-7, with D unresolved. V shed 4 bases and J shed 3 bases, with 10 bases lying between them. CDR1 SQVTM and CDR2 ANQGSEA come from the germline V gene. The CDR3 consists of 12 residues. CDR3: CSVGSEFYEQYF. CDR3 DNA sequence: TGCAGCGTTGGTTCAGAGTTCTACGAGCAGTACTTC.

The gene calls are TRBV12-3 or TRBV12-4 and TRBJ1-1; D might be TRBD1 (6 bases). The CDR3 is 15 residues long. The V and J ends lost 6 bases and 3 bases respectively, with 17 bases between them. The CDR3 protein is CASSPEGVGDTEAFF. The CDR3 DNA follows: TGTGCCAGCAGCCCAGAGGGGGTGGGGGACACTGAAGCTTTCTTT.

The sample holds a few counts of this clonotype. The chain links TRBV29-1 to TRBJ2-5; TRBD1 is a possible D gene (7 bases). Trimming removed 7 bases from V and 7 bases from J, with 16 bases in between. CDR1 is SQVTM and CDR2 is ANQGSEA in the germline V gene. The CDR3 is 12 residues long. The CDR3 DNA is TGCAGCGACCTCAGGGGGGAAGGGACCCAGTACTTC. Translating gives CSDLRGEGTQYF.

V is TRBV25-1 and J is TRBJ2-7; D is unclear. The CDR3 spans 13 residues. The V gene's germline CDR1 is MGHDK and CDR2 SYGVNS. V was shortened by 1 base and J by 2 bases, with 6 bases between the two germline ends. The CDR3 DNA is TGTGCCAGCAGTGAATTAGCCCCCTACGAGCAGTACTTC. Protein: CASSELAPYEQYF.

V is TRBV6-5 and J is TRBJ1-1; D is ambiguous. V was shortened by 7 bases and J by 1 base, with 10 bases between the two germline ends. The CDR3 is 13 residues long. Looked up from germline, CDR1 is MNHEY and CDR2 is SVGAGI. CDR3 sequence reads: CASIRTANTEAFF. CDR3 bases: TGTGCCAGCATCCGAACAGCGAACACTGAAGCTTTCTTT.

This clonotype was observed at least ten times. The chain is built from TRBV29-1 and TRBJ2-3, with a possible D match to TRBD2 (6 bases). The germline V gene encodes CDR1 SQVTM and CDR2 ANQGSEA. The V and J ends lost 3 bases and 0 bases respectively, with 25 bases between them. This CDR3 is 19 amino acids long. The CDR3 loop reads CSVEGGAGSQGTSTDTQYF. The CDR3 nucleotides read TGCAGCGTTGAGGGTGGTGCGGGAAGCCAAGGGACTAGCACAGATACGCAGTATTTT.

DNA of the CDR3: TGTGCCAGCAGGAGACAGGGGGAGGGTTCACCCCTCCACTTT. It specifies CASRRQGEGSPLHF. The chain couples TRBV2 to TRBJ1-6; TRBD1 aligns across 9 bases. CDR1 is SNHLY and CDR2 is FYNNEI in the germline V gene. Trimming took 6 bases from V and 9 from J; bases not matched to a gene: 6. The CDR3 loop spans 14 amino acids.

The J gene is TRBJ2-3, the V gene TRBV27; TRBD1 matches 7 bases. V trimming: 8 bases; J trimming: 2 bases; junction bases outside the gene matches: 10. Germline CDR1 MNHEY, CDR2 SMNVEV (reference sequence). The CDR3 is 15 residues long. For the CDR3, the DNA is TGTGCCAGCGGACCGACAGGGTGGGACACAGATACGCAGTATTTT. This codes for CASGPTGWDTDTQYF.

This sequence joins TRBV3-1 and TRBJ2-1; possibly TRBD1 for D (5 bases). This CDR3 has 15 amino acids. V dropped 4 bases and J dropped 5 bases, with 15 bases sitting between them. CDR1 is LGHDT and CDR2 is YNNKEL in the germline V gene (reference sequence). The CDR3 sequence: CASSPPTDRHNEQFF. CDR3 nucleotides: TGTGCCAGCAGCCCTCCTACTGACAGACACAATGAGCAGTTCTTC.

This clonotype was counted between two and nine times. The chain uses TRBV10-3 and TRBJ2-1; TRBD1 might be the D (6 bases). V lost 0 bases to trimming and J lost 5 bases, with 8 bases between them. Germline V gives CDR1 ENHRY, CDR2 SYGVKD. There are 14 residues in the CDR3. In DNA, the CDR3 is TGTGCCATCAGTGAGTCGTGGGGGCACAATGAGCAGTTCTTC. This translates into CAISESWGHNEQFF.

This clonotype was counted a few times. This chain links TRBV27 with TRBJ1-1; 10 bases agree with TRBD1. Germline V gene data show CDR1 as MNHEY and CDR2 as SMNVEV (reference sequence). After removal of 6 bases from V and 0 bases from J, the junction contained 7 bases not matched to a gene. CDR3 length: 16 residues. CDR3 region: CASSRGTGEVNTEAFF. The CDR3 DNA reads TGTGCCAGCAGCCGGGGGACAGGGGAGGTGAACACTGAAGCTTTCTTT.

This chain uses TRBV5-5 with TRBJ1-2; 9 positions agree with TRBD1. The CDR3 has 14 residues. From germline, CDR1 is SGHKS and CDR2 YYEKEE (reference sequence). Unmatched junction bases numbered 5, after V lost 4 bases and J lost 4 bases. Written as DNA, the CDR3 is TGTGCCAGCAGCGCGGGGACAGGGATCTATGGCTACACCTTC. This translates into CASSAGTGIYGYTF.

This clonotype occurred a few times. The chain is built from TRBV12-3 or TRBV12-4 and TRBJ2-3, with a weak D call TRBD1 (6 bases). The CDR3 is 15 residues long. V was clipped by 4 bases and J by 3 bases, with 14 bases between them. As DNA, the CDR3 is TGTGCCAGCAGTTCGTCCGACAGGAGGACAGATACGCAGTATTTT. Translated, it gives CASSSSDRRTDTQYF.

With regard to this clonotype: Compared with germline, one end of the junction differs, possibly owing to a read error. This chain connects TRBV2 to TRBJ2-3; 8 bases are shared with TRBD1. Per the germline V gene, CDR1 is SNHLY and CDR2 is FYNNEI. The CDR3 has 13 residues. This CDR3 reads CASMPGGTDTRYF. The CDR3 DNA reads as TGTGCCAGCATGCCAGGGGGCACAGATACGCGGTATTTT.

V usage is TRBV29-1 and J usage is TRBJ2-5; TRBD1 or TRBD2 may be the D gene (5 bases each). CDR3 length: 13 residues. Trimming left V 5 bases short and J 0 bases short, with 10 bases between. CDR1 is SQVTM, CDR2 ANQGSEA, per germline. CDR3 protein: CSVPGTNQETQYF. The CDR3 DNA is TGCAGCGTTCCCGGGACGAACCAAGAGACCCAGTACTTC.

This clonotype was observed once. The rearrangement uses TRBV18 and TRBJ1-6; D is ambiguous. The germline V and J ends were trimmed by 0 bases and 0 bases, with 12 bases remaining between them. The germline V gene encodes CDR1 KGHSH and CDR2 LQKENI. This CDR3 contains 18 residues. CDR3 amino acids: CASSPPFGRSSYNSPLHF. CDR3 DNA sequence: TGTGCCAGCTCACCACCGTTCGGCAGAAGCTCCTATAATTCACCCCTCCACTTT.

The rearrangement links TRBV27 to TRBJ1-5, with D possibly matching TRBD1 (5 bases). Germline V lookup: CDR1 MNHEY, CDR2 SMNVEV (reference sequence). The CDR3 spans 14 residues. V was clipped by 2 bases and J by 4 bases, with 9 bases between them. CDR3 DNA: TGTGCCAGCAGTTTAACACAGGCGAATCAGCCCCAGCATTTT. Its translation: CASSLTQANQPQHF.

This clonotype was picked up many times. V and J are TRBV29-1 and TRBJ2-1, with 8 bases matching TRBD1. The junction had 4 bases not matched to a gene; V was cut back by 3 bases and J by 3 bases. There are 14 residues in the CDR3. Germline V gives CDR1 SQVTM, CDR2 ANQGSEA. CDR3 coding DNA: TGCAGCGTTGACAACGGACAGGGCTACAATGAGCAGTTCTTC. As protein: CSVDNGQGYNEQFF.

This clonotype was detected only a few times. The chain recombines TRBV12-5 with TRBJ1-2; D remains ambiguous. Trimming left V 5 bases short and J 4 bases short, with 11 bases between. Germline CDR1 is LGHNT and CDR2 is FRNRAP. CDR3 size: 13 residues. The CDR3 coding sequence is TGTGCTAGTGGTCCAGGTACTTCCTATGGCTACACCTTC. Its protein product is CASGPGTSYGYTF.

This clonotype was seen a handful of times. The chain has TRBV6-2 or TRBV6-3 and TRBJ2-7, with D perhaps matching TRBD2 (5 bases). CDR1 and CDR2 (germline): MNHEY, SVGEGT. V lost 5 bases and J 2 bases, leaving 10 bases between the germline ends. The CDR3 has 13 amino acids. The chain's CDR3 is CASSRGYTYEQYF. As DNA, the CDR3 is TGTGCCAGCAGTCGCGGGTACACCTACGAGCAGTACTTC.